The clone carrying this T cell receptor (beta chain) was counted ten times or more. Its antigen is not known. Germline V gives CDR1 DFQATT, CDR2 SNEGSKA (reference sequence). This CDR3 is built from 14 residues. Trimming removed 1 base at V and 1 base at J, with 10 bases between. Unique molecular identifiers were built into the TCRbeta library. Each CDR3 protein gets one entry after TCRdb re-called the PCR reads with MiXCR. The table records approximately 230,000 distinct CDR3 sequences, 25% of them present only once. The data stem from a study of T-cell reconstitution after alpha-beta-depleted transplantation in children. Findings of the study overall: Diversity and T-cell counts at one year after transplant derived mostly from new T cells.

Sequencing was performed on PBMCs, taken before TCRalphabeta/CD19-depleted stem cell transplant. This sequence joins TRBV20-1 and TRBJ1-1; D perhaps matches TRBD1 (6 bases). The clonotype was recovered from a girl aged 2-9 years with Fanconi anemia, due to receive a stem cell transplant. CDR3 residues: CSARVQGPNTEAFF. As DNA, the CDR3 is TGCAGTGCTAGAGTGCAGGGGCCGAACACTGAAGCTTTCTTT.